This TCR beta chain was recorded in a study of metastatic and nonmetastatic thyroid tumors. Treatment of any kind had been given to no patient before thyroid surgery. TCRdb called clones again from the PCR reads with MiXCR. The table has about 15,000 clones, roughly 25% seen once. V lost 6 bases and J lost 8, with 19 bases in between. CDR3 length: 14 residues. Germline CDR1 is SNHLY and CDR2 is FYNNEI. Material for sequencing was tumor tissue. This TCR was sampled from a female donor with papillary thyroid cancer or a benign thyroid nodule (not recorded which). Some clones in this sample may be carry-over from other donors' samples. The V and J genes are TRBV2 and TRBJ1-2, with D maybe TRBD1 (5 bases). The CDR3 spells CASSPTVPAGGYTF. The CDR3 DNA is TGTGCCAGCAGCCCGACAGTGCCCGCGGGGGGCTACACCTTC.